The T cell receptor (beta chain) described here comes from a study of immune evolution from preneoplasia to lung adenocarcinoma. With respect to this clone: Its antigen is still unknown.

V gave up 10 bases and J gave up 6 bases, with 8 bases separating them. The CDR3 is 10 residues long. From germline, CDR1 is SEHNR and CDR2 FQNEAQ (reference sequence). Profiling relied on immunoSEQ multiplex PCR, and the TCRdb table lists in-frame clones only, not all of them. The sample shows 9,500 to 10,000 clones, 65% to 80% of them seen only once. Two lung cancer pathologists independently confirmed each histologic diagnosis. Regarding the study as a whole: Normal lung had highest clonality; later lesions appeared denser, more diverse.

Sample: FFPE minimally invasive lung adenocarcinoma tissue. This sequence originates from a person aged 65 to 85 with lung adenocarcinoma. Some clones in this sample may be carry-over from other donors' samples. The genes are TRBV7-9 and TRBJ2-3; D gene ambiguous. In DNA, the CDR3 is TGTGCCACCTCCTTGGATACGCAGTATTTT. Translation gives CATSLDTQYF.